This TCR beta chain came from a study of T cell responses to AZD1222 COVID-19 vaccine. The germline V gene encodes CDR1 SNHLY and CDR2 FYNNEI. CDR3 length: 14 residues. Trimming shortened V by 1 base and J by 5 bases, and 11 bases separated the two germline ends. Profiled with immunoSEQ multiplex PCR; TCRdb holds only in-frame clones, not every one. The table has 110,000 or so clones, 75% to 90% seen once; the top ten hold approximately 5%. The receptor was isolated from an adult in good health. The V call is TRBV2, the J call TRBJ1-2, with a possible D match to TRBD1 (5 bases). The sequencing here drew on peripheral blood, taken on day 0 of AZD1222 vaccination. CDR3 amino acids: CASSEGQGGYGYTF. The CDR3 DNA reads TGTGCCAGCAGTGAAGGGCAGGGTGGATATGGCTACACCTTC.